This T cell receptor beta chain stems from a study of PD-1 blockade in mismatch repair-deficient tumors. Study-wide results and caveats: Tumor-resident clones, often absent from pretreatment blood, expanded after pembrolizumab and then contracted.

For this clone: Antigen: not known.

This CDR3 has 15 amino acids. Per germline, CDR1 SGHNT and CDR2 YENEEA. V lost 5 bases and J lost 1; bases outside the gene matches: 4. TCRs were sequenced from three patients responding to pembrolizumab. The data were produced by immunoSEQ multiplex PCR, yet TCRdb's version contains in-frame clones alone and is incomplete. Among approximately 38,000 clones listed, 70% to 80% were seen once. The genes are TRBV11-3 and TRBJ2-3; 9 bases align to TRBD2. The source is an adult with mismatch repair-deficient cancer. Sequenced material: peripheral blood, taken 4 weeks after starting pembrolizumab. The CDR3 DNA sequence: TGTGCCAGCAGCCCCGGGACTAGCCGCACAGATACGCAGTATTTT. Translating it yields CASSPGTSRTDTQYF.